Following are 27 T cell receptor beta chains from one sample sequenced in a study of CD8 T cells in ankylosing spondylitis. Study findings and constraints: A motif of 8 or 9 highly homologous TCR beta variants was seen as apparently characteristic of ankylosing spondylitis blood.

MiXCR, run by TCRdb on the 5' RACE reads, gives a single entry per CDR3 protein. This sample has approximately 400,000 distinct CDR3 sequences, with 25% to 30% found just once. No antigen has been identified for these receptors. The sequenced sample consisted of blood, either unsorted or a sorted T cell fraction (not recorded which). The receptors shown here come from a male donor with ankylosing spondylitis.

This chain uses TRBV20-1 with TRBJ2-3; 10 nucleotides line up with TRBD2. CDR3 length: 16 amino acids. V dropped 0 bases and J dropped 5; count of bases not matched to a gene: 8. Germline CDR1 and CDR2: DFQATT and SNEGSKA (reference sequence). CDR3 DNA sequence: TGCAGTGCTAGAGATCACCTAGCGGGAGCGGGAGATACGCAGTATTTT. Translated, it gives CSARDHLAGAGDTQYF.

The CDR3 nucleotides read TGCGCCAGCAGTGACTTACTAGCGGGAGACGGCACAGATACGCAGTATTTT. This codes for CASSDLLAGDGTDTQYF. The chain uses TRBV10-1 and TRBJ2-3; 11 positions agree with TRBD2. The junction had 6 bases not matched to a gene; V was cut back by 3 bases and J by 1 base. Germline V lookup: CDR1 WNHNN, CDR2 SYGVQD (reference sequence). The CDR3 is 17 residues long.

This clonotype was found a few times. J is TRBJ2-7 and V is TRBV4-2; D is unclear. This CDR3 is built from 14 residues. CDR1 and CDR2 from the germline V gene are LGHNA and YNFKEQ. The V end was cut by 5 bases, the J end by 0 bases, with 11 bases between. CDR3 amino acids: CASSERAASYEQYF. The CDR3, as DNA: TGTGCCAGCAGCGAACGGGCGGCCTCCTACGAGCAGTACTTC.

This clonotype was seen only a few times. The chain recombines TRBV29-1 with TRBJ1-2, with D hard to call. The CDR3 contains 13 residues. The V end was cut by 3 bases, the J end by 4 bases, with 12 bases between. The V gene's germline CDR1 is SQVTM and CDR2 ANQGSEA. The CDR3 DNA sequence: TGCAGCGTTGAGCCCAGCGGCGGCTATGGCTACACCTTC. It yields the protein CSVEPSGGYGYTF.

This clonotype was detected a few times. As DNA, the CDR3 is TGTGCCAGCAGACTCCAGGGGGATCAGCCCCAGCATTTT. Amino acids: CASRLQGDQPQHF. The V gene is TRBV6-2 or TRBV6-3, the J gene TRBJ1-5; the match to TRBD1 covers 7 bases. This CDR3 region has 13 residues. The junction had 4 bases not matched to a gene; V was cut back by 6 bases and J by 5 bases. Looked up from germline, CDR1 is MNHEY and CDR2 is SVGEGT.

This clonotype was counted a few times. This chain connects TRBV6-5 to TRBJ1-4; D not resolved. This CDR3 contains 15 residues. Trimming took 0 bases from V and 13 from J, leaving 18 bases between them. Germline assignment: CDR1 MNHEY and CDR2 SVGAGI. The CDR3 loop reads CASSYSTMGHLALFF. CDR3 nucleotide sequence: TGTGCCAGCAGTTACTCGACCATGGGCCATCTAGCACTGTTTTTT.

The J gene is TRBJ1-5, the V gene TRBV3-1; D is ambiguous. Germline CDR1 LGHDT, CDR2 YNNKEL (reference sequence). V dropped 2 bases and J dropped 0 bases, with 8 bases sitting between them. The CDR3 contains 15 residues. CDR3 amino acids: CASSQLGNSNQPQHF. CDR3 DNA sequence: TGTGCCAGCAGCCAACTGGGGAATAGCAATCAGCCCCAGCATTTT.

The chain recombines TRBV27 with TRBJ1-2; D may be TRBD1 (5 bases). CDR1 and CDR2 from the germline V gene are MNHEY and SMNVEV (reference sequence). Trimming took 3 bases from V and 9 from J, leaving 11 bases between them. The CDR3 length is 12 residues. The CDR3 DNA reads as TGTGCCAGCAGTTTTTCAGGGTCCAGCTACACCTTC. Protein: CASSFSGSSYTF.

In this sample, this clonotype turned up a few times. The chain joins TRBV3-1 to TRBJ1-1, with TRBD1 matching over 7 bases. CDR3 length: 14 amino acids. Germline-derived CDR1 and CDR2 are LGHDT and YNNKEL (reference sequence). Trimming at V came to 4 bases and at J to 3 bases, leaving 5 bases not matched to a gene. CDR3 sequence reads: CASSRRQGHTEAFF. CDR3 nucleotides: TGTGCCAGCAGCCGCAGACAGGGTCACACTGAAGCTTTCTTT. Supplemented by reference TRBV3-1 and TRBJ1-1, the full variable domain reads DTAVSQTPKYLVTQMGNDKSIKCEQNLGHDTMYWYKQDSKKFLKIMFSYNNKELIINETVPNRFSPKSPDKAHLNLHINSLELGDSAVYFCASSRRQGHTEAFFGQGTRLTVV.

The rearrangement links TRBV27 to TRBJ1-1; D is undetermined. The CDR3 runs 11 residues. CDR1 is MNHEY and CDR2 is SMNVEV in the germline V gene (reference sequence). V lost 6 bases to trimming and J lost 4 bases, with 6 bases between them. CDR3 DNA: TGTGCCAGCAGGAAATTCACTGAAGCTTTCTTT. Translating it yields CASRKFTEAFF.

The V gene is TRBV20-1, the J gene TRBJ2-5; 9 nucleotides agree with TRBD2. Germline trimming cut 6 bases from V and 5 bases from J; bases unmatched to any gene: 7. CDR1 DFQATT and CDR2 SNEGSKA come from the germline V gene (reference sequence). The CDR3 is 13 residues long. Written as DNA, the CDR3 is TGCAGTGCGGTTGCTAGCGGGACGGAGACCCAGTACTTC. As protein: CSAVASGTETQYF.

This chain uses TRBV11-3 with TRBJ2-6; TRBD1 aligns across 7 bases. The CDR3 consists of 16 residues. The germline V gene encodes CDR1 SGHNT and CDR2 YENEEA. The V and J ends lost 5 bases and 4 bases, in that order; junction bases with no gene match: 8. The CDR3 DNA follows: TGTGCCAGCAGCCGGGACAGTGCCTCAGGGGCCAACGTCCTGACTTTC. Translated: CASSRDSASGANVLTF.

This clonotype was counted only a few times. This chain uses TRBV7-8 with TRBJ2-7; D not resolved. Trimming left V 1 base short and J 2 bases short, with 9 bases between. From germline, CDR1 is SGHVS and CDR2 FQNEAQ. The CDR3 has 14 residues. This CDR3 reads CASSLGGKPYEQYV. CDR3 DNA sequence: TGTGCCAGCAGCTTAGGTGGAAAACCCTACGAGCAGTACGTC.

This clonotype was picked up a small number of times. The chain carries TRBV20-1 and TRBJ1-5, with 7 nucleotides matching TRBD1. The CDR3 loop spans 13 amino acids. Germline CDR1 DFQATT, CDR2 SNEGSKA (reference sequence). V lost 3 bases to trimming and J lost 7 bases; unmatched junction nucleotides: 6. DNA of the CDR3: TGCAGTGCTAGCACAGGGGTCGAACAGCCCCAGCATTTT. This sequence encodes CSASTGVEQPQHF.

V usage is TRBV4-2 and J usage is TRBJ2-1, with 8 positions matching TRBD2. The CDR3 extends over 16 amino acids. The trim removed 0 bases at V and 5 bases at J, leaving 6 bases unmatched. The germline CDR1 and CDR2 sequences are LGHNA and YNFKEQ. As DNA, the CDR3 is TGTGCCAGCAGCCAAGATGTCGGGAGGGCCGACAATGAGCAGTTCTTC. Translating it yields CASSQDVGRADNEQFF.

In this sample, this clonotype turned up a few times. J is TRBJ2-2 and V is TRBV6-1, with D perhaps matching TRBD1 (6 bases). The CDR3 runs to 14 residues. CDR1 MNHNS and CDR2 SASEGT come from the germline V gene. Trimming removed 4 bases from V and 6 bases from J, with 12 bases in between. The CDR3 DNA follows: TGTGCCAGCAGTGGACTCAGGGGTCCCGGGGAGCTGTTTTTT. Translated, it gives CASSGLRGPGELFF.

This rearrangement joins TRBV12-3 or TRBV12-4 to TRBJ1-1; unclear D gene. This CDR3 is 13 amino acids long. Trimming stripped 8 bases from V and 3 bases from J, with 13 bases between. The CDR3 coding sequence is TGTGCCAGCCAATCTCACCCCGACACTGAAGCTTTCTTT. Its translation is CASQSHPDTEAFF.

This clonotype has more than one count but fewer than ten. The chain is built from TRBV2 and TRBJ1-1; D is ambiguous. The CDR3 loop spans 13 amino acids. Germline loops: CDR1 SNHLY, CDR2 FYNNEI. V dropped 7 bases and J dropped 2 bases, with 11 bases sitting between them. The CDR3 is CASNGEPNTEAFF. CDR3 sequence (DNA): TGTGCCAGCAACGGAGAGCCCAACACTGAAGCTTTCTTT.

This clonotype was counted between two and nine times. The rearrangement uses TRBV10-3 and TRBJ2-1; 11 positions agree with TRBD2. Per the germline V gene, CDR1 is ENHRY and CDR2 is SYGVKD. The V and J ends lost 5 bases and 5 bases, in that order; junction bases with no gene match: 2. The CDR3 runs to 14 residues. As DNA, the CDR3 is TGTGCCATCAGTACTAGCGGGGGAGACAATGAGCAGTTCTTC. This encodes CAISTSGGDNEQFF.

The genes are TRBV15 and TRBJ1-1; 7 positions agree with TRBD1. The germline gives CDR1 LNHNV, CDR2 YYDKDF (reference sequence). The junction had 17 bases not matched to a gene; V was cut back by 4 bases and J by 3 bases. The CDR3 consists of 18 residues. The CDR3 region is CATSKGGDWSGGYTEAFF. The CDR3 DNA reads as TGTGCCACCAGCAAAGGGGGGGATTGGTCAGGGGGTTACACTGAAGCTTTCTTT.

The rearrangement uses TRBV7-2 and TRBJ2-5; the D is unclear. CDR3 size: 13 residues. CDR1 SGHTA and CDR2 FQGNSA come from the germline V gene. V gave up 5 bases and J gave up 5 bases, with 12 bases separating them. The CDR3 bases are TGTGCCAGCAGCCTAGAGAAGGGCGAGACCCAGTACTTC. Amino acids: CASSLEKGETQYF.

This clonotype has a handful of counts. The gene calls are TRBV4-2 and TRBJ2-1; D call uncertain. The CDR3 has 13 residues. Germline V lookup: CDR1 LGHNA, CDR2 YNFKEQ. The germline V and J ends were trimmed by 0 bases and 10 bases, with 10 bases remaining between them. CDR3 sequence: CASSQDRRVEQFF. The CDR3 bases are TGTGCCAGCAGCCAAGATCGAAGGGTCGAGCAGTTCTTC.

This clonotype was recorded a few times. The rearrangement uses TRBV20-1 and TRBJ2-5; 11 bases map to TRBD1. The CDR3 is 12 residues long. CDR1 is DFQATT and CDR2 is SNEGSKA in the germline V gene (reference sequence). The trim removed 3 bases at V and 6 bases at J, leaving 0 bases unmatched. The CDR3 is CSARDRGQTQYF. The CDR3 DNA is TGCAGTGCTAGGGACAGGGGGCAGACCCAGTACTTC.

This clonotype was picked up a small number of times. The chain recombines TRBV12-3 or TRBV12-4 with TRBJ1-4; D perhaps matches TRBD1 (5 bases). CDR3 length: 13 residues. Trimming left V 6 bases short and J 8 bases short, with 13 bases between. The CDR3 spells CASSPLQGEKLFF. In DNA form, the CDR3 reads TGTGCCAGCAGCCCTCTCCAGGGAGAAAAACTGTTTTTT.

This clonotype was observed a handful of times. This chain links TRBV20-1 with TRBJ2-1; 7 bases align to TRBD1. This CDR3 spans 14 amino acids. V gave up 3 bases and J gave up 6 bases; unmatched junction bases: 8. Germline-derived CDR1 and CDR2 are DFQATT and SNEGSKA (reference sequence). CDR3 region: CSARRDRAVNEQFF. In DNA, the CDR3 is TGCAGTGCTAGGAGGGACAGAGCGGTCAATGAGCAGTTCTTC.

In the case of this clonotype: A much more abundant neighbour one base away suggests this may be a read error. This chain links TRBV5-4 with TRBJ2-2, with D possibly matching TRBD2 (6 bases). Germline lookup yields CDR1 SGHNT and CDR2 YYREEE (reference sequence). The V end lost 3 bases, the J end lost 1 base, and 10 bases lay between the germline ends. This CDR3 contains 15 residues. The CDR3 DNA follows: TGTGCCAGCAGCTCCGGGACTTTGAACACCGGGGAGCTGTTTTTT. Translated: CASSSGTLNTGELFF.

The chain carries TRBV20-1 and TRBJ2-2, with TRBD1 matching over 8 bases. Germline CDR1 DFQATT, CDR2 SNEGSKA (reference sequence). This CDR3 comprises 15 residues. J was trimmed by 4 bases and V by 6 bases; bases with no gene match: 10. CDR3 protein: CSAFSGQGATGELFF. The CDR3 DNA reads TGCAGTGCCTTTTCCGGACAGGGTGCCACCGGGGAGCTGTTTTTT.